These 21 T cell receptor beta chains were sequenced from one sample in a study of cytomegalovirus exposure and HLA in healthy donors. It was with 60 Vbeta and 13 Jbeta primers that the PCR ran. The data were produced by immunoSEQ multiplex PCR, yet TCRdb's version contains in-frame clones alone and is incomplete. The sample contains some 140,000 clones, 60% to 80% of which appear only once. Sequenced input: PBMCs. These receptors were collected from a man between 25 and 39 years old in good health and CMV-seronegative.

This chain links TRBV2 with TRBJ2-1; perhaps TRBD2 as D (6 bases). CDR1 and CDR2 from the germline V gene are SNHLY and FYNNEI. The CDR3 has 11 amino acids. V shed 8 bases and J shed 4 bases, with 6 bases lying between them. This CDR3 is CASRGYNEQFF. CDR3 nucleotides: TGTGCCAGCCGGGGGTACAATGAGCAGTTCTTC.

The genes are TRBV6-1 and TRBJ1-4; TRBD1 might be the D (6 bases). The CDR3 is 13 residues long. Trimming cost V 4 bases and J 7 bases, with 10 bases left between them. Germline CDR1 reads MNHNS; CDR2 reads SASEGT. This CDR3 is CASSGQGSEKLFF. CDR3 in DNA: TGTGCCAGCAGTGGCCAGGGGAGTGAAAAACTGTTTTTT.

CDR3 loop: CASSKGGGAVEETQYF. The CDR3, as DNA: TGCGCCAGCAGCAAGGGCGGGGGCGCGGTGGAAGAGACCCAGTACTTC. The chain uses TRBV5-1 and TRBJ2-5; TRBD2 might be the D (7 bases). The V gene's germline CDR1 is SGHRS and CDR2 YFSETQ. The CDR3 runs to 16 residues. The V end was cut by 4 bases, the J end by 3 bases, with 19 bases between.

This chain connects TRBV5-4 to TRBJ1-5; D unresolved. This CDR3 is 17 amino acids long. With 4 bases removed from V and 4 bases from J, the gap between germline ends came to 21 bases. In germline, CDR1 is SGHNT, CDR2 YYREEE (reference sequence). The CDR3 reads CASSPTLVGPANQPQHF. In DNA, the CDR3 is TGTGCCAGCAGCCCAACATTGGTGGGCCCCGCAAATCAGCCCCAGCATTTT.

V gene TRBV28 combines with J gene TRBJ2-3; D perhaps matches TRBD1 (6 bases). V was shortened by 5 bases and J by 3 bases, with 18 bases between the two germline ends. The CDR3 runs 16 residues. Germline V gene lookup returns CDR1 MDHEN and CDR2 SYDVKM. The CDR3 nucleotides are TGTGCCAGCAGTCGAACCTATCACAGGGCTACAGATACGCAGTATTTT. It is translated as CASSRTYHRATDTQYF.

The CDR3 region has the DNA TGTGCCAGCTCACCATATAGGGGACTAGCGGGAGTTGCCTCCTACGAGCAGTACTTC. This sequence encodes CASSPYRGLAGVASYEQYF. The chain employs TRBV18 and TRBJ2-7; 14 nucleotides match TRBD2. The CDR3 runs to 19 residues. Per the germline V gene, CDR1 is KGHSH and CDR2 is LQKENI. V trimming: 2 bases; J trimming: 0 bases; junction bases outside the gene matches: 9.

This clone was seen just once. DNA for the CDR3: TGTGCCACCAGCAGCCATGAGACAGGGGTCGATGAGCAGTTCTTC. Its translation is CATSSHETGVDEQFF. The chain recombines TRBV15 with TRBJ2-1; 8 bases map to TRBD1. The CDR3 has 15 amino acids. Germline V gives CDR1 LNHNV, CDR2 YYDKDF (reference sequence). The trim removed 3 bases at V and 8 bases at J, leaving 9 bases unmatched.

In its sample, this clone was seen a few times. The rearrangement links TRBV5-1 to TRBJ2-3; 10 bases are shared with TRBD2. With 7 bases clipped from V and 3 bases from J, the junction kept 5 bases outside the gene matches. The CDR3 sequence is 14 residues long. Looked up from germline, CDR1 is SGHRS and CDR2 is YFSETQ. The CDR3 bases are TGCGCCAGCGGCGAGGGACTAGCGACAGATACGCAGTATTTT. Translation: CASGEGLATDTQYF.

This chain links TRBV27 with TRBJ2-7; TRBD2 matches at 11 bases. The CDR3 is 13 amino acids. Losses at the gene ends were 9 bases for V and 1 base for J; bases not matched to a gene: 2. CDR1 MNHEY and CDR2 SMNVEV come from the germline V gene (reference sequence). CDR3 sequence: CASGTSGSYEQYF. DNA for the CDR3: TGTGCCAGTGGGACTAGCGGATCCTACGAGCAGTACTTC.

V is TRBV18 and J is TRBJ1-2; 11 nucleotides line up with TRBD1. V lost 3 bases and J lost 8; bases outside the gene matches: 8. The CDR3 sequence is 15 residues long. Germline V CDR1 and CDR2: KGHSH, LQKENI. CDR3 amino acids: CASSPGQGARGGYTF. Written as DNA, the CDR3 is TGTGCCAGCTCACCCGGACAGGGGGCGCGTGGGGGCTACACCTTC.

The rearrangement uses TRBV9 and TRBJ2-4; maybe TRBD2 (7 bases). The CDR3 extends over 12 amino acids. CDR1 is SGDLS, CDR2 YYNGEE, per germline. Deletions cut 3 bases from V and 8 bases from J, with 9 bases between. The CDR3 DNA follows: TGTGCCAGCAGCGGGGAGGGGGACATTCAGTACTTC. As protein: CASSGEGDIQYF.

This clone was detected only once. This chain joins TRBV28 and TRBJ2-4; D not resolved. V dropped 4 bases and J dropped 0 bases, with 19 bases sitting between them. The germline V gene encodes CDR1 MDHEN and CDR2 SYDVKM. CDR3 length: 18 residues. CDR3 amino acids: CASSSPKPRFLAKNIQYF. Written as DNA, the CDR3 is TGTGCCAGCAGTTCACCCAAGCCCCGGTTTTTAGCCAAAAACATTCAGTACTTC.

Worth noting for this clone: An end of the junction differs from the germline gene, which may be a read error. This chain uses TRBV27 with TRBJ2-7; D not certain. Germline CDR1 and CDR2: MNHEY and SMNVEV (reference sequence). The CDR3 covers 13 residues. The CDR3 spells CASSISRVREQYF. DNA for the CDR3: TGTGCCAGCAGTATATCACGGGTTCGCGAGCAGTACTTC.

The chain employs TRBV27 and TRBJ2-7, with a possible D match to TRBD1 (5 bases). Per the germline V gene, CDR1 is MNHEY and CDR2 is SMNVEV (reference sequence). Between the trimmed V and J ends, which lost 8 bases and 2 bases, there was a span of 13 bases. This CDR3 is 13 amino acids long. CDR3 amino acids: CASGREGAYEQYF. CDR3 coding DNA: TGTGCCAGCGGAAGGGAAGGGGCCTACGAGCAGTACTTC.

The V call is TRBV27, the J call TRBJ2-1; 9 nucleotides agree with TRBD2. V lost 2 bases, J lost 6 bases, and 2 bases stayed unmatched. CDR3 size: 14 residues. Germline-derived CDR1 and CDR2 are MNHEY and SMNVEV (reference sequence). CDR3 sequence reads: CASSLLAGTNEQFF. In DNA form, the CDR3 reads TGTGCCAGCAGTTTACTAGCGGGGACCAATGAGCAGTTCTTC.

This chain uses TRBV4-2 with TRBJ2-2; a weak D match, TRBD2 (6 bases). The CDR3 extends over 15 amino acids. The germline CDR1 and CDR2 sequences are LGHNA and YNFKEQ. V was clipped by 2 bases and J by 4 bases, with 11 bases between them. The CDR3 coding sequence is TGTGCCAGCAGCCAACAGGAGGGTAGCACCGGGGAGCTGTTTTTT. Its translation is CASSQQEGSTGELFF.

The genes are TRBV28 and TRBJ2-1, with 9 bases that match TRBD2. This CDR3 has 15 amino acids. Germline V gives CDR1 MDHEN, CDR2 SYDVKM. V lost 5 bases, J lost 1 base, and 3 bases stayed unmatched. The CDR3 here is CASSRLAESYNEQFF. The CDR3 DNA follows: TGTGCCAGCAGTCGACTAGCGGAATCCTACAATGAGCAGTTCTTC.

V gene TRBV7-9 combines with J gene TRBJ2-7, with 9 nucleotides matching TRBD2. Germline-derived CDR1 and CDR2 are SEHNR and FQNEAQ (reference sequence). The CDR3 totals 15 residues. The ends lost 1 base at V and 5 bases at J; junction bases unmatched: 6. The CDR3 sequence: CASSLVAGDSNEQYF. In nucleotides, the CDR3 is TGTGCCAGCAGCTTAGTAGCGGGAGATTCCAACGAGCAGTACTTC.

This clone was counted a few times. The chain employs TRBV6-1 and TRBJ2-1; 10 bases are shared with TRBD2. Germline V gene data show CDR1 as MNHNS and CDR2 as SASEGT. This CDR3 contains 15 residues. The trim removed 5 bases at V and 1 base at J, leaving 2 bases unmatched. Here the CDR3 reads CASSPGLASYNEQFF. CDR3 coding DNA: TGTGCCAGCAGTCCGGGACTAGCGTCCTACAATGAGCAGTTCTTC.

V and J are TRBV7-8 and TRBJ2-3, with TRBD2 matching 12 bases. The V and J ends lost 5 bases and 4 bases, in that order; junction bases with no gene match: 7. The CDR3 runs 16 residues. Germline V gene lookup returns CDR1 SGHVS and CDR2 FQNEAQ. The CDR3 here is CASSPRLAGVSDTQYF. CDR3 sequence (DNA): TGTGCCAGCAGCCCAAGACTAGCGGGAGTATCAGATACGCAGTATTTT.

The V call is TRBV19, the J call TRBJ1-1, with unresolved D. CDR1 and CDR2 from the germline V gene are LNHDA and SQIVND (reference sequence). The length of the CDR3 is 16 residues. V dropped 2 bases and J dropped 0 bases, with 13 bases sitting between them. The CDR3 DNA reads TGTGCCAGTAGTATAAGTTGGGCAGGTTTGAACACTGAAGCTTTCTTT. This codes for CASSISWAGLNTEAFF.